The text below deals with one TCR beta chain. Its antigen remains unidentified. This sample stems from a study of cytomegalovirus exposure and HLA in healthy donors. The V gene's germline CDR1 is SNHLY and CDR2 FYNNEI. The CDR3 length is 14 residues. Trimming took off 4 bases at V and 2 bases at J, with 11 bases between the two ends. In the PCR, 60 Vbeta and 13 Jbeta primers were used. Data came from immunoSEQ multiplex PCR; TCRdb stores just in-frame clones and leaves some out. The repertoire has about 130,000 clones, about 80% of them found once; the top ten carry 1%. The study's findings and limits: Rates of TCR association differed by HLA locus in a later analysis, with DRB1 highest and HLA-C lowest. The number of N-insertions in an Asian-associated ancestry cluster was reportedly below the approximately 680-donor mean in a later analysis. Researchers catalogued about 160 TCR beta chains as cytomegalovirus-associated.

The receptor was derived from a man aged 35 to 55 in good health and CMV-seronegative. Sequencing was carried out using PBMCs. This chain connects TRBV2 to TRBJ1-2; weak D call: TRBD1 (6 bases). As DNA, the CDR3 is TGTGCCAGCAGTGGGACAGTTCCCAACTATGGCTACACCTTC. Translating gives CASSGTVPNYGYTF.